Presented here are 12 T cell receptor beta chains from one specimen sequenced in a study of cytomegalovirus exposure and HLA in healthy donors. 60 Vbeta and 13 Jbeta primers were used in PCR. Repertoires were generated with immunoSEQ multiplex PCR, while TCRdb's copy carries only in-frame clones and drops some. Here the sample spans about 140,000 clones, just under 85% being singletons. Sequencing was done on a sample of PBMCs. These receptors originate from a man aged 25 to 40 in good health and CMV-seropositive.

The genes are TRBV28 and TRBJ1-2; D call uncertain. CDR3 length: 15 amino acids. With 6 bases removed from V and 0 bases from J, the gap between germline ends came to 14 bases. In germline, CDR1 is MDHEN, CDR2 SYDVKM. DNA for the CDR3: TGTGCCAGCAGGTCCCCGACACGAGCTAACTATGGCTACACCTTC. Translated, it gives CASRSPTRANYGYTF.

CDR3 protein: CSGGSGNDGYTF. Written as DNA, the CDR3 is TGCAGCGGGGGATCCGGGAATGATGGCTACACCTTC. The chain joins TRBV29-1 to TRBJ1-2, with D unresolved. The germline V gene has CDR1 SQVTM and CDR2 ANQGSEA. The CDR3 spans 12 residues. Trimming shortened V by 7 bases and J by 6 bases, and 15 bases separated the two germline ends.

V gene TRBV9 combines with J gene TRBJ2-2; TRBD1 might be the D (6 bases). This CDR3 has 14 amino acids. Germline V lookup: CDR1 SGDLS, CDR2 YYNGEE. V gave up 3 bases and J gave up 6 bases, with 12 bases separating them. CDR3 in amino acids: CASSGIGGPGELFF. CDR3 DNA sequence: TGTGCCAGCAGCGGAATTGGGGGCCCCGGGGAGCTGTTTTTT.

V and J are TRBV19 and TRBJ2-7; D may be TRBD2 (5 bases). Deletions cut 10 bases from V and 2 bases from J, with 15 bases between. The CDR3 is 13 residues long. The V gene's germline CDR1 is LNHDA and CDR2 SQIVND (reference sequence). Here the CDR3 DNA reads TGTGCCACCACGAACGGGGTAACCTACGAGCAGTACTTC. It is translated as CATTNGVTYEQYF.

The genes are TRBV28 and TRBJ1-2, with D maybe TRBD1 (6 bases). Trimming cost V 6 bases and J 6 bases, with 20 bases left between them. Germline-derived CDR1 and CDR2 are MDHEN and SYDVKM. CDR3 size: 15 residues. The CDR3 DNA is TGTGCCAGCAGACTTATACAGGGTGGGAGTGATGGCTACACCTTC. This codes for CASRLIQGGSDGYTF.

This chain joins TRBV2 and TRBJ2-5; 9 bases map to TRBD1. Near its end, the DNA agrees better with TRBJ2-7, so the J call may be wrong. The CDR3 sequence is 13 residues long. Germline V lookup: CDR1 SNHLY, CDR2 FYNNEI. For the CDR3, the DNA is TGTGCGGGGGGGACAGGGATATCTCACGAGCAGTACTTC. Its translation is CAGGTGISHEQYF.

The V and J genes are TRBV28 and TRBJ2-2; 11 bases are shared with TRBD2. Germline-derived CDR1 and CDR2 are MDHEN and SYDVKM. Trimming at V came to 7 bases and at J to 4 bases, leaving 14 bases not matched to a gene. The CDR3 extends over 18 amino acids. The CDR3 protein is CASTGGLAARWSTGELFF. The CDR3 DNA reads TGTGCCAGCACGGGGGGACTAGCGGCCCGGTGGAGCACCGGGGAGCTGTTTTTT.

CDR3 sequence reads: CASTSQGTANYGYTF. CDR3 nucleotide sequence: TGTGCCAGCACCTCCCAGGGGACGGCTAACTATGGCTACACCTTC. The rearrangement uses TRBV6-1 and TRBJ1-2; D perhaps matches TRBD1 (6 bases). This CDR3 contains 15 residues. The germline V gene has CDR1 MNHNS and CDR2 SASEGT. Trimming removed 7 bases at V and 0 bases at J, with 15 bases between.

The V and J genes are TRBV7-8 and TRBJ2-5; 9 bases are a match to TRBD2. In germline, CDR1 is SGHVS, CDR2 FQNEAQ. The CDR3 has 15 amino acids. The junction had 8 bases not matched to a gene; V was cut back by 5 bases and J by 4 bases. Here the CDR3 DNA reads TGTGCCAGCAGCGAGTATAGCGGGGGAGGAGAGACCCAGTACTTC. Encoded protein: CASSEYSGGGETQYF.

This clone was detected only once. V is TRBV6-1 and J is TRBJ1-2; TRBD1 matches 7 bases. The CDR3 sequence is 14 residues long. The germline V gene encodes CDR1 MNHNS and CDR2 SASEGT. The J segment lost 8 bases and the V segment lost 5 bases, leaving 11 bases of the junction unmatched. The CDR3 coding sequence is TGTGCCAGCAGTTATAGAGGGGGCCAGGGGGGCTACACCTTC. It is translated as CASSYRGGQGGYTF.

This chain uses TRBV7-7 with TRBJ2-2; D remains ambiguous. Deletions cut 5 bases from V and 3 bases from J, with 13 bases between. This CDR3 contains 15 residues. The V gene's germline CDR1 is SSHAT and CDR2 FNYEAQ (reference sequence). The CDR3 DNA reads TGTGCCAGCAGCCCCTCGCGGCAGTACACCGGGGAGCTGTTTTTT. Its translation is CASSPSRQYTGELFF. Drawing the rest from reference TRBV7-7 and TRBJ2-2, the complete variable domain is GAGVSQSPRYKVTKRGQDVTLRCDPISSHATLYWYQQALGQGPEFLTYFNYEAQPDKSGLPSDRFSAERPEGSISTLTIQRTEQRDSAMYRCASSPSRQYTGELFFGEGSRLTVL.

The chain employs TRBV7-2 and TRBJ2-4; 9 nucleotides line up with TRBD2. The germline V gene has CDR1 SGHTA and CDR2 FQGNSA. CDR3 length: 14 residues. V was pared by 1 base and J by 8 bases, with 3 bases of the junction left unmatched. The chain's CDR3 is CASSLGGGADIQYF. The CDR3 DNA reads TGTGCCAGCAGCTTAGGCGGGGGGGCGGACATTCAGTACTTC. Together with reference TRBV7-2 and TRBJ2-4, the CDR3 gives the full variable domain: GAGVSQSPSNKVTEKGKDVELRCDPISGHTALYWYRQSLGQGLEFLIYFQGNSAPDKSGLPSDRFSAERTGGSVSTLTIQRTQQEDSAVYLCASSLGGGADIQYFGAGTRLSVL.